This TCR beta chain is drawn from a study of T cells after yellow fever vaccination. Template switching by 5'RACE produced TCR cDNA, adding a universal primer site and UMIs. TCRdb re-derived calls from the 5' RACE reads in MiXCR, one entry per CDR3 protein. Of around 610,000 distinct CDR3 sequences listed, roughly 12% are singletons. CDR3 length equals 14 residues. Unmatched junction bases numbered 5, after V lost 8 bases and J lost 2 bases. Germline V gene sequence: CDR1 MNHEY, CDR2 SVGEGT. This clonotype was seen more than once but under ten times. The receptor's source is a man aged 25-40 years who received the YFV17D yellow fever vaccine. The input for sequencing was PBMCs, taken on the day of the yellow fever booster vaccination. The rearrangement joins TRBV6-2 or TRBV6-3 to TRBJ2-3; TRBD2 agrees at 9 bases. CDR3 DNA sequence: TGTGCCAGCCGGAGACTAGCGGCCACAGATACGCAGTATTTT. Its translation: CASRRLAATDTQYF.